A single T cell receptor (beta chain) is shown here with its context. No antigen is known for it. This record belongs to a study of shared clonotypes between healthy human individuals. Broader study findings: A generally larger estimated richness was seen in naive subsets than in memory subsets. Rarefaction curves obtained for sorted subsets showed sequencing incomplete despite large depth.

V gave up 4 bases and J gave up 3 bases, with 15 bases separating them. Germline assignment: CDR1 SGHAT and CDR2 FQNNGV. The CDR3 covers 15 residues. The table came from immunoSEQ multiplex PCR; TCRdb's copy has only in-frame clones and leaves some out. Of some 630,000 clones listed, around 72% are singletons. This TCR derives from a woman aged 25 to 39 in good health. J is TRBJ2-5 and V is TRBV11-2; TRBD1 might be the D (6 bases). Sequencing was done on a sample of memory CD4+ T cells sorted from blood. Subset reported: CD45RA-negative fraction. In DNA form, the CDR3 reads TGTGCCAGCAGCTCAGGGTTGAGGACAGAAGAGACCCAGTACTTC. Its protein is CASSSGLRTEETQYF.